The 7 T cell receptor beta chains reported below all come from one sample, sequenced in a study of cytomegalovirus exposure and HLA in healthy donors. Use of 60 Vbeta and 13 Jbeta primers characterized the PCR. This table comes from immunoSEQ multiplex PCR, and its TCRdb copy is limited to in-frame clones, with some not included. The sample consists of under 200,000 clones, approximately 80% of them appearing once. What was sequenced was PBMCs. The receptor set was obtained from a woman in her twenties or thirties in good health and CMV-seropositive.

The V and J genes are TRBV5-1 and TRBJ2-7; possible D gene TRBD2, 5 bases. The CDR3 is 13 amino acids. The V end was cut by 4 bases, the J end by 0 bases, with 8 bases between. From germline, CDR1 is SGHRS and CDR2 YFSETQ. The CDR3 sequence: CASSHGLSYEQYF. The CDR3 DNA sequence: TGCGCCAGCAGCCACGGACTCTCCTACGAGCAGTACTTC.

This rearrangement joins TRBV7-2 to TRBJ2-3; 8 nucleotides line up with TRBD1. The CDR3 spans 13 residues. CDR1 is SGHTA and CDR2 is FQGNSA in the germline V gene. Trimming cost V 3 bases and J 5 bases; bases outside gene matches: 1. The CDR3 sequence is CASSFDRGDTQYF. The CDR3 DNA follows: TGTGCCAGCAGCTTCGACAGGGGAGATACGCAGTATTTT. Variable domain in full (rest from reference TRBV7-2 and TRBJ2-3): GAGVSQSPSNKVTEKGKDVELRCDPISGHTALYWYRQSLGQGLEFLIYFQGNSAPDKSGLPSDRFSAERTGGSVSTLTIQRTQQEDSAVYLCASSFDRGDTQYFGPGTRLTVL.

This clone was counted once. J is TRBJ2-1 and V is TRBV4-3, with 7 bases lining up with TRBD2. Looked up from germline, CDR1 is LGHNA and CDR2 is YSLEER. J gave up 6 bases and V 0 bases, and 8 bases lay outside the gene matches. This CDR3 comprises 16 residues. The DNA for the CDR3 is TGCGCCAGCAGCCAAGAAGTCGGCGGGAGTTTCAATGAGCAGTTCTTC. This sequence encodes CASSQEVGGSFNEQFF.

V and J are TRBV28 and TRBJ2-1, with a weak D call TRBD1 (6 bases). This CDR3 is 16 amino acids long. V was pared by 4 bases and J by 10 bases, with 23 bases between. Germline V gene lookup returns CDR1 MDHEN and CDR2 SYDVKM. The CDR3: CASSSLDSGTIGEQFF. CDR3 sequence (DNA): TGTGCCAGCAGTTCGTTGGACAGTGGCACTATCGGGGAGCAGTTCTTC.

This rearrangement joins TRBV4-2 to TRBJ1-4; 8 positions agree with TRBD1. Trimming took 1 base from V and 6 from J; bases not matched to a gene: 7. Germline V CDR1 and CDR2: LGHNA, YNFKEQ. The CDR3 contains 16 residues. CDR3 region: CASSQGPGGGDEKLFF. CDR3 sequence (DNA): TGTGCCAGCAGCCAAGGTCCAGGGGGCGGAGATGAAAAACTGTTTTTT.

The rearrangement uses TRBV7-2 and TRBJ2-2; TRBD1 might be the D (5 bases). V lost 7 bases to trimming and J lost 6 bases, with 18 bases between them. CDR1 and CDR2 from the germline V gene are SGHTA and FQGNSA. This CDR3 spans 15 amino acids. The CDR3 DNA follows: TGTGCCAGCATCCAGGGCGTTTCTGTGCCCGGGGAGCTGTTTTTT. This codes for CASIQGVSVPGELFF. The full variable domain, its missing parts supplied by reference TRBV7-2 and TRBJ2-2, is GAGVSQSPSNKVTEKGKDVELRCDPISGHTALYWYRQSLGQGLEFLIYFQGNSAPDKSGLPSDRFSAERTGGSVSTLTIQRTQQEDSAVYLCASIQGVSVPGELFFGEGSRLTVL.

The genes are TRBV10-3 and TRBJ2-7; the match to TRBD2 covers 13 bases. Losses at the gene ends were 2 bases for V and 4 bases for J; bases not matched to a gene: 8. There are 17 residues in the CDR3. Per the germline V gene, CDR1 is ENHRY and CDR2 is SYGVKD. The CDR3: CAISEKSLAGGGYEQYF. The DNA of the CDR3 is TGTGCCATCAGTGAGAAATCACTAGCGGGAGGGGGATACGAGCAGTACTTC.